The sequence of this T cell receptor beta chain was determined in a study of cytomegalovirus exposure and HLA in healthy donors. Findings and caveats of the study: Later on, a genetic analysis was performed. It linked a missense variant in DCLRE1C with V- and J-gene trimming of TCR beta. Sequence variants that were highly shared formed a cluster that was likely a sequencing artifact.

The PCR ran on 60 Vbeta and 13 Jbeta primers. Sequenced by immunoSEQ multiplex PCR; TCRdb stores in-frame clones only, minus some. Altogether about 160,000 clones are present, 80% being singletons, with the ten largest covering 4% to 5.5%. V gave up 1 base and J gave up 5 bases; unmatched junction bases: 8. Germline CDR1 reads SGHRS; CDR2 reads YFSETQ. CDR3 length equals 16 residues. Regarding this clone: The antigen remains unidentified.

This clonotype was obtained from a man aged 25-40 years in good health and CMV-seronegative. The sequenced material came from PBMCs. This chain joins TRBV5-1 and TRBJ2-7, with TRBD2 matching 11 bases. The DNA for the CDR3 is TGCGCCAGCAGCTTGATAGCGGGGGGGCAGGGAAACGAGCAGTACTTC. Its translation is CASSLIAGGQGNEQYF.